This TCR beta chain was recorded in a study of T cells after posttransplantation cyclophosphamide. Study results and caveats: TRB overlap between skin or GI tissue T cells and blood was limited. Later post-transplant blood repertoires were often dominated by donor CD8+ memory clones. Recipient CMV seropositivity and CMV reactivation strongly tracked TRB clonality.

The related graft donor's blood sample was taken on the day of bone marrow donation. The assay was immunoSEQ multiplex PCR, and TCRdb's table has in-frame clones only and misses some. Of 20,000 to 25,000 clones detected, 73% appear once; the ten largest clones hold 0.55% to 0.75%. CDR1 and CDR2 from the germline V gene are MDHEN and SYDVKM. Trimming stripped 1 base from V and 6 bases from J, with 15 bases between. There are 15 residues in the CDR3. Remarks on this clone: Its specificity is unknown. Other DNA sequences within the sample encode an identical CDR3.

Source material: memory CD4+ T cells sorted from PBMCs. The source is a woman in her fifties or sixties in good health, CMV-negative, and a related stem cell transplant donor. J is TRBJ1-1 and V is TRBV28, with D possibly being TRBD1 (5 bases). This chain's CDR3 is CASSLLGRDLSEAFF. The CDR3 coding sequence is TGTGCCAGCAGTTTATTGGGCAGGGATTTATCTGAAGCTTTCTTT.